This is a list of T cell receptor beta chains from one sample in a study of OX40 agonist ivuxolimab in advanced cancers. Using immunoSEQ multiplex PCR, the repertoire was profiled, and TCRdb retains in-frame clones only, with some absent. Of 40,000 to 60,000 clones detected, about 79% appear once; the ten largest clones hold approximately 8%. Material: CD4+ or CD8+ T cells sorted from blood, obtained in a trial of the OX40 agonist ivuxolimab. Every receptor here comes from an adult with an advanced solid tumor such as melanoma, head and neck, liver or kidney cancer. Both conserved end residues are part of each CDR3. A D gene is named only where the DNA matches it firmly. A clone size is listed for some rows: how often the clone was seen (once, few, many), or a class if it is expanded.

v_call,j_call,clone_size,d_call,cdr3_length,cdr3_aa,cdr3_nt
TRBV30,TRBJ1-2,few,TRBD1,13,CAWADRARLDYTF,TGTGCCTGGGCAGACAGGGCCCGCCTTGACTACACCTTC
TRBV19,TRBJ2-7,.,.,16,CASSNRRGSTSYEQYF,TGTGCCAGTAGTAATCGTAGAGGGTCGACATCCTACGAGCAGTACTTC
TRBV7-8,TRBJ2-1,.,.,18,CASSLEGFTGDSYNEQFF,TGTGCCAGCAGCTTAGAGGGCTTTACGGGAGACTCCTACAATGAGCAGTTCTTC
TRBV7-9,TRBJ2-6,.,.,16,CASSLGGSSGANVLTF,TGTGCCAGCAGCCTAGGAGGTAGCTCTGGGGCCAACGTCCTGACTTTC
TRBV18,TRBJ2-1,.,TRBD2,17,CASSPPSGSWSGNEQFF,TGTGCCAGCTCACCACCTAGCGGGAGTTGGTCGGGGAATGAGCAGTTCTTC
TRBV7-8,TRBJ2-7,.,TRBD1,15,CASSFGGQVAYEQYF,TGTGCCAGCAGCTTTGGCGGACAGGTCGCCTACGAGCAGTACTTC
TRBV9,TRBJ1-1,.,TRBD1,13,CASSRGQGTEAFF,TGTGCCAGCAGCCGAGGACAGGGGACTGAAGCTTTCTTT
TRBV5-1,TRBJ2-1,few,.,11,CASTEGLEQFF,TGCGCCAGCACCGAGGGGTTAGAGCAGTTCTTC
TRBV10-2,TRBJ1-1,medium-sized,TRBD1,16,CASSDPSQGLNTEAFF,TGCGCCAGCAGTGATCCCTCACAGGGGTTGAACACTGAAGCTTTCTTT
TRBV6-6,TRBJ1-5,.,.,14,CASSYAIGNQPQHF,TGTGCCAGCAGTTACGCTATCGGGAATCAGCCCCAGCATTTT
TRBV9,TRBJ2-1,.,.,15,CASSPSVSSYNEQFF,TGTGCCAGCAGCCCTTCCGTTAGCTCCTACAATGAGCAGTTCTTC
TRBV7-8,TRBJ2-5,.,TRBD2,18,CASSILDGVLAGQETQYF,TGTGCCAGCAGCATACTTGACGGGGTACTAGCGGGACAAGAGACCCAGTACTTC
TRBV19,TRBJ1-1,.,.,13,CASSILVNTEAFF,TGTGCCAGTAGTATACTTGTGAACACTGAAGCTTTCTTT
TRBV6-1,TRBJ2-5,.,TRBD1,13,CASRGTAQETQYF,TGTGCCAGCAGGGGGACAGCTCAAGAGACCCAGTACTTC
TRBV10-2,TRBJ2-7,.,TRBD1,13,CASRGTGVNEQYF,TGCGCCAGCAGAGGGACAGGGGTGAACGAGCAGTACTTC